This record covers a single T cell receptor beta chain. The CDR3 sequence is 14 residues long. V lost 3 bases and J lost 8, with 13 bases in between. Germline V gives CDR1 MNHEY, CDR2 SMNVEV (reference sequence). The sample belongs to a study of human T cells and chemical hapten exposure. Unique molecular identifiers were attached to individual cDNA molecules within the library. TCRdb independently ran MiXCR on the RACE reads; one entry per CDR3 protein. The sample has about 260,000 distinct CDR3 sequences, about 8.6% seen once. The time point here: pre-sensitization, week 0. Noted treatment: therapeutic diphenylcyclopropenone sensitization with weekly scalp DPC.

The receptor comes from a woman aged 40 to 55 with alopecia areata. Some clones in this sample may be carry-over from other donors' samples. The chain uses TRBV27 and TRBJ1-4, with D tentatively TRBD1 (5 bases). The material sequenced was whole blood, taken in connection with sensitization to the hapten diphenylcyclopropenone (DPC). The CDR3 DNA reads as TGTGCCAGCAGTTTTGCAGGGCGGGGAGAAAAACTGTTTTTT. It codes for CASSFAGRGEKLFF.